A single sample is the source of the 17 T cell receptor beta chains below, sequenced in a study of identical twins. TCRdb recomputed calls from the 5' RACE reads with MiXCR, one row per CDR3 protein. This table holds around 1.7 million distinct CDR3 sequences, roughly 35% found once. The sample consisted of cord blood. The receptors stem from a newborn girl in good health.

This clonotype was counted only a few times. J is TRBJ2-5 and V is TRBV20-1, with D possibly TRBD1 on 5 matching bases. Trimming stripped 7 bases from V and 3 bases from J, with 6 bases between. The CDR3 contains 10 residues. Germline CDR1 reads DFQATT; CDR2 reads SNEGSKA (reference sequence). CDR3 loop: CSEGEETQYF. As DNA, the CDR3 is TGCAGTGAAGGGGAAGAGACCCAGTACTTC.

This clonotype was detected a few times. The chain joins TRBV4-2 to TRBJ1-3, with D perhaps matching TRBD1 (6 bases). The CDR3 length is 13 residues. CDR1 and CDR2 (germline): LGHNA, YNFKEQ. V was cut by 5 bases and J by 2 bases, with 7 bases left in between. CDR3 protein: CASSGQPGNTIYF. CDR3 sequence (DNA): TGTGCCAGCAGCGGACAGCCTGGAAACACCATATATTTT.

A single count supports this clonotype. V is TRBV5-1 and J is TRBJ2-2; 13 bases line up with TRBD2. CDR1 is SGHRS, CDR2 YFSETQ, per germline. Trimming cost V 6 bases and J 1 base; bases outside gene matches: 6. This CDR3 spans 17 amino acids. DNA for the CDR3: TGCGCCAGCAAAGGACTAGCGGGAGAGTTGAACACCGGGGAGCTGTTTTTT. Protein sequence: CASKGLAGELNTGELFF.

At least ten counts were recorded for this clonotype. J is TRBJ2-1 and V is TRBV3-1; D gene unclear. Trimming took 1 base from V and 5 from J, leaving 3 bases between them. The CDR3 length is 12 residues. Per germline, CDR1 LGHDT and CDR2 YNNKEL (reference sequence). CDR3 residues: CASSQGDNEQFF. The CDR3 DNA sequence: TGTGCCAGCAGCCAAGGTGACAATGAGCAGTTCTTC.

This chain uses TRBV4-2 with TRBJ1-1, with unresolved D. The CDR3 runs to 14 residues. CDR1 LGHNA and CDR2 YNFKEQ come from the germline V gene. Trimming shortened V by 1 base and J by 4 bases, and 10 bases separated the two germline ends. For the CDR3, the DNA is TGTGCCAGCAGCCAAGTGGCGGAAGCCACTGAAGCTTTCTTT. This encodes CASSQVAEATEAFF.

The rearrangement links TRBV10-3 to TRBJ1-1; D is unresolved. CDR3 length: 14 residues. In germline, CDR1 is ENHRY, CDR2 SYGVKD. The V and J ends lost 3 bases and 0 bases respectively, with 8 bases between them. In nucleotides, the CDR3 is TGTGCCATCAGTGACCAGACGGTGAACACTGAAGCTTTCTTT. Its protein product is CAISDQTVNTEAFF.

This sequence joins TRBV14 and TRBJ2-7; D unclear. Germline lookup yields CDR1 SGHDN and CDR2 FVKESK. The CDR3 is made up of 14 amino acids. Trimming took 0 bases from V and 1 from J, leaving 7 bases between them. CDR3 amino acids: CASSQEIHSYEQYF. CDR3 bases: TGTGCCAGCAGCCAAGAGATACATTCCTACGAGCAGTACTTC.

This clonotype has a handful of counts. The chain uses TRBV28 and TRBJ1-5; a possible D gene is TRBD1 (6 bases). CDR3 size: 15 residues. Germline values: CDR1 MDHEN, CDR2 SYDVKM. V was shortened by 3 bases and J by 0 bases, with 9 bases between the two germline ends. The CDR3 reads CASSFRDNSNQPQHF. CDR3 sequence (DNA): TGTGCCAGCAGTTTCCGGGACAATAGCAATCAGCCCCAGCATTTT. Looking up the rest from reference TRBV28 and TRBJ1-5 gives the full variable domain: DVKVTQSSRYLVKRTGEKVFLECVQDMDHENMFWYRQDPGLGLRLIYFSYDVKMKEKGDIPEGYSVSREKKERFSLILESASTNQTSMYLCASSFRDNSNQPQHFGDGTRLSIL.

The chain has TRBV2 and TRBJ2-1; 7 bases match TRBD2. The end of the DNA fits TRBJ2-7 better, so the J call may be wrong. Germline loops: CDR1 SNHLY, CDR2 FYNNEI. There are 15 residues in the CDR3. CDR3 nucleotides: TGTGCCAGCAGTGAAGGGGACTACTCCTACAATGAGCAGTACTTC. It is translated as CASSEGDYSYNEQYF.

The chain links TRBV2 to TRBJ2-7; 7 nucleotides match TRBD2. CDR1 and CDR2 (germline): SNHLY, FYNNEI. J was trimmed by 0 bases and V by 7 bases; bases with no gene match: 9. The CDR3 extends over 15 amino acids. Written as DNA, the CDR3 is TGTGCCAGCATGGCTAGCGGCCCCAGCTCCTACGAGCAGTACTTC. Encoded protein: CASMASGPSSYEQYF.

This chain connects TRBV28 to TRBJ2-6; TRBD1 is a possible D gene (6 bases). Deletions cut 6 bases from V and 4 bases from J, with 16 bases between. The CDR3 is made up of 16 amino acids. Per germline, CDR1 MDHEN and CDR2 SYDVKM. Written as DNA, the CDR3 is TGTGCCAGCAGCCATCCTAGGGGGAACGGGGCCAACGTCCTGACTTTC. Amino acids: CASSHPRGNGANVLTF.

The chain couples TRBV5-1 to TRBJ2-1; D gene unclear. V dropped 5 bases and J dropped 0 bases, with 12 bases sitting between them. Germline assignment: CDR1 SGHRS and CDR2 YFSETQ. The CDR3 has 15 residues. The CDR3 DNA reads as TGCGCCAGCAGGCCGATACCCAGCTCCTACAATGAGCAGTTCTTC. Its translation: CASRPIPSSYNEQFF.

This chain connects TRBV3-1 to TRBJ2-4, with no clear D. The J call may be incorrect, as the DNA end agrees better with TRBJ2-7. The length of the CDR3 is 13 residues. Germline V gene sequence: CDR1 LGHDT, CDR2 YNNKEL (reference sequence). DNA of the CDR3: TGTGCCAGCGGGCCCAGCCGTTTAAACGAGCAGTACTTC. It encodes CASGPSRLNEQYF.

The chain uses TRBV4-2 and TRBJ2-3; 13 bases align to TRBD2. V lost 2 bases to trimming and J lost 7 bases; unmatched junction nucleotides: 3. The CDR3 loop spans 15 amino acids. Germline assignment: CDR1 LGHNA and CDR2 YNFKEQ. The CDR3 loop reads CASSQPGLAGHTQYF. As DNA, the CDR3 is TGTGCCAGCAGCCAACCGGGACTAGCGGGGCATACGCAGTATTTT.

CDR3 nucleotides: TGTGCCAGCAGGGGAGAACTAGCGGGAGATACGCAGTATTTT. Translating it yields CASRGELAGDTQYF. The V gene is TRBV28, the J gene TRBJ2-3, with 9 nucleotides matching TRBD2. The CDR3 runs to 14 residues. The germline V gene encodes CDR1 MDHEN and CDR2 SYDVKM. Trimming took 6 bases from V and 5 from J; bases not matched to a gene: 6.

The V call is TRBV20-1, the J call TRBJ1-2; 12 positions agree with TRBD1. Germline assignment: CDR1 DFQATT and CDR2 SNEGSKA (reference sequence). V shed 2 bases, J shed 6 bases, and the junction held 7 bases outside the gene matches. The CDR3 contains 15 residues. CDR3 sequence: CSARHRDRGLNGYTF. DNA for the CDR3: TGCAGTGCTAGACACCGGGACAGGGGGCTTAATGGCTACACCTTC.

This clonotype was counted a few times. The genes are TRBV28 and TRBJ2-3; TRBD1 agrees at 10 bases. Germline assignment: CDR1 MDHEN and CDR2 SYDVKM. The CDR3 spans 16 residues. Trimming removed 7 bases from V and 6 bases from J; junction bases left unmatched: 13. CDR3 coding DNA: TGTGCCAGCACATACGGGGGGGGACAGGGGACCGATACGCAGTATTTT. Translation: CASTYGGGQGTDTQYF.